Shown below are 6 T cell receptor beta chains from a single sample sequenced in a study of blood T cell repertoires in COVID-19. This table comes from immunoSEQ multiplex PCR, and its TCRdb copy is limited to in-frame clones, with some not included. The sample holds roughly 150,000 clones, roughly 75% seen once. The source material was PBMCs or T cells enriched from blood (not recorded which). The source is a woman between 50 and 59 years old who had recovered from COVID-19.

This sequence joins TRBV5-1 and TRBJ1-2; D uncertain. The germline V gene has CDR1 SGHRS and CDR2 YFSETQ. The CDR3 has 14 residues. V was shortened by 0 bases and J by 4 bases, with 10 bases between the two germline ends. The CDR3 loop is CASSLEPRAYGYTF. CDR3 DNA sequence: TGCGCCAGCAGCTTGGAGCCCCGAGCCTATGGCTACACCTTC.

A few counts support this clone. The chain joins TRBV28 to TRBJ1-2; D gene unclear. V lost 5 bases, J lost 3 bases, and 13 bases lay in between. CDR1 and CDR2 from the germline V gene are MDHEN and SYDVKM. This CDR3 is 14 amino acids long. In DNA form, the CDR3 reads TGTGCCAGCAGTCCCATCCCAGGTGACTATGGCTACACCTTC. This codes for CASSPIPGDYGYTF.

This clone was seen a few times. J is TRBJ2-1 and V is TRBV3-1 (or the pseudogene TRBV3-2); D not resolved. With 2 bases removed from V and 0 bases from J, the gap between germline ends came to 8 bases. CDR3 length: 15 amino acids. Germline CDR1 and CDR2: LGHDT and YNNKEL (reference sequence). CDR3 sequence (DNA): TGTGCCAGCAGCCAAATAAGTAGCTCCTACAATGAGCAGTTCTTC. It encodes CASSQISSSYNEQFF.

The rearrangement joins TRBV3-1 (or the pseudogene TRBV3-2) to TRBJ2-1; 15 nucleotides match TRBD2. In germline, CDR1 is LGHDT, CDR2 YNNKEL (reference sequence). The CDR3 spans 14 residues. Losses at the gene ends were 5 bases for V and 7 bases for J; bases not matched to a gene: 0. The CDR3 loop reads CASSGTSGGNEQFF. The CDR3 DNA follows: TGTGCCAGCAGCGGGACTAGCGGGGGGAATGAGCAGTTCTTC.

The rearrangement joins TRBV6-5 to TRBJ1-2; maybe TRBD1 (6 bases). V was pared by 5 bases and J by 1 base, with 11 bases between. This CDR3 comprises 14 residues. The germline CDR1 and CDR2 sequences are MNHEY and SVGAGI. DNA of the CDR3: TGTGCCAGCAGTCCAACAGGGCATAACTATGGCTACACCTTC. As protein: CASSPTGHNYGYTF.

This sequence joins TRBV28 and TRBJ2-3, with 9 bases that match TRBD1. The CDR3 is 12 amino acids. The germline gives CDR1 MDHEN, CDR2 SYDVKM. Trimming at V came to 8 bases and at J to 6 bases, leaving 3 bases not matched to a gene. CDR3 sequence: CASGQGRDTQYF. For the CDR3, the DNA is TGTGCCAGCGGACAGGGGAGGGATACGCAGTATTTT. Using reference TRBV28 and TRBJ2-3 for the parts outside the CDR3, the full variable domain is DVKVTQSSRYLVKRTGEKVFLECVQDMDHENMFWYRQDPGLGLRLIYFSYDVKMKEKGDIPEGYSVSREKKERFSLILESASTNQTSMYLCASGQGRDTQYFGPGTRLTVL.